The 2 T cell receptor beta chains reported below all come from one sample, sequenced in a study of CD8 T cells in Susac syndrome. Random hexamers were used to reverse transcribe roughly 0.5 to 1 ug of RNA. TCRdb analysed the immunoSEQ multiplex PCR reads with MiXCR anew, one entry per CDR3 protein. The table includes about 170,000 distinct CDR3 sequences, about 94% detected once. The sample comprised CD4+ T cells from PBMCs. These receptors originate from a human donor with multiple sclerosis.

This chain joins TRBV7-3 and TRBJ1-1, with a tentative D call TRBD1 (5 bases). V lost 2 bases and J 1 base, leaving 8 bases between the germline ends. CDR3 size: 14 residues. Germline lookup yields CDR1 SGHTA and CDR2 FQGTGA. CDR3 in DNA: TGTGCCAGCAGCTTAGGGGCGGAGAACACTGAAGCTTTCTTT. It codes for CASSLGAENTEAFF. The full variable domain, rest sourced from reference TRBV7-3 and TRBJ1-1, is GAGVSQTPSNKVTEKGKYVELRCDPISGHTALYWYRQSLGQGPEFLIYFQGTGAADDSGLPNDRFFAVRPEGSVSTLKIQRTERGDSAVYLCASSLGAENTEAFFGQGTRLTVV.

The chain couples TRBV5-1 to TRBJ2-3; 8 bases fit TRBD1. Germline loops: CDR1 SGHRS, CDR2 YFSETQ. V shed 0 bases and J 4 bases; nucleotides not matched to a gene: 4. CDR3 length: 15 amino acids. CDR3 in amino acids: CASSLDYRGSDTQYF. The CDR3 bases are TGCGCCAGCAGCTTGGATTACAGGGGGTCAGATACGCAGTATTTT. Supplemented by reference TRBV5-1 and TRBJ2-3, the full variable domain reads KAGVTQTPRYLIKTRGQQVTLSCSPISGHRSVSWYQQTPGQGLQFLFEYFSETQRNKGNFPGRFSGRQFSNSRSEMNVSTLELGDSALYLCASSLDYRGSDTQYFGPGTRLTVL.